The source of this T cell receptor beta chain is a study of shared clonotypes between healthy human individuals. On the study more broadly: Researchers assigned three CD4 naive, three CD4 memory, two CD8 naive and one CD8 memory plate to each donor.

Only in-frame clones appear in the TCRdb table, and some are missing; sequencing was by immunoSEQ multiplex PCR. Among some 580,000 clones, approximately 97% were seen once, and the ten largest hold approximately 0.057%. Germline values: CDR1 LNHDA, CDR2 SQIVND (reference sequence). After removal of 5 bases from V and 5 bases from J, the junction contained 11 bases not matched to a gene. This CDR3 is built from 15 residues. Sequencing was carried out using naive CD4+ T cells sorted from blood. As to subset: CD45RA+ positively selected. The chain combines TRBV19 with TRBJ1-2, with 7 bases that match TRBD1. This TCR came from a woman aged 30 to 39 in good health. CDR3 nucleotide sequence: TGTGCCAGTAGTCGTGCGGGACAGCCCGTTTATGGCTACACCTTC. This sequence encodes CASSRAGQPVYGYTF.